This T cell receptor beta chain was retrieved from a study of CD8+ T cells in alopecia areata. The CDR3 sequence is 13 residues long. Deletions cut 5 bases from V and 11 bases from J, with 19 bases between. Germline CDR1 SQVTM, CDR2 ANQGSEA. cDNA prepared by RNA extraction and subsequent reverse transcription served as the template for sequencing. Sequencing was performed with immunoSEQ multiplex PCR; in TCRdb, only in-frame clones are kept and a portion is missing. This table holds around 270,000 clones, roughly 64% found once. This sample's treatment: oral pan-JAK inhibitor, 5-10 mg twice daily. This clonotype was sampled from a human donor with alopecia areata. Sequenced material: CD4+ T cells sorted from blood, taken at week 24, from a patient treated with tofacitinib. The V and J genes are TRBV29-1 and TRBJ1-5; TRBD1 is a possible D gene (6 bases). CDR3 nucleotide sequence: TGCAGCGTTTTTGTGGGGGGCGGGGAGGCCCAGCATTTT. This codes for CSVFVGGGEAQHF. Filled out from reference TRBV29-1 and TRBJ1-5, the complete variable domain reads SAVISQKPSRDICQRGTSLTIQCQVDSQVTMMFWYRQQPGQSLTLIATANQGSEATYESGFVIDKFPISRPNLTFSTLTVSNMSPEDSSIYLCSVFVGGGEAQHFGDGTRLSIL.